What follows are 29 T cell receptor beta chains derived from one specimen sequenced in a study of blood T cells in healthy people across ages. The use of a sample-barcoded 5' primer and a J-beta primer mix characterized a second PCR of about 7 to 12 cycles. TCRdb re-analysed the 5' RACE reads in MiXCR, keeping a single row per CDR3 protein. Of roughly 1.5 million distinct CDR3 sequences listed, roughly two fifths are singletons. The sample was blood. Receptor source: a woman between 18 and 29 years old in good health.

The genes are TRBV12-3 or TRBV12-4 and TRBJ2-5; possibly TRBD1 for D (6 bases). This CDR3 region has 14 residues. Trimming pared 3 bases from V and 11 bases from J, leaving 19 bases between. The CDR3 sequence is CASSFRSGVVEQYF. The CDR3 DNA follows: TGTGCCAGCAGTTTTCGTTCAGGGGTAGTTGAGCAGTACTTC.

This clonotype has a handful of counts. The genes are TRBV13 and TRBJ2-3, with 9 positions matching TRBD2. Germline CDR1 and CDR2: PRHDT and FYEKMQ (reference sequence). The trim removed 1 base at V and 1 base at J, leaving 12 bases unmatched. The CDR3 extends over 19 amino acids. Here the CDR3 DNA reads TGTGCCAGCAGCTTAGCAGTATTTGGGCTAGCGGGACGCACAGATACGCAGTATTTT. It codes for CASSLAVFGLAGRTDTQYF.

The gene calls are TRBV11-2 and TRBJ2-7; tentatively, D is TRBD1 or TRBD2 (5 bases each). This CDR3 contains 15 residues. From germline, CDR1 is SGHAT and CDR2 FQNNGV. V was trimmed by 3 bases and J by 7 bases, leaving 19 bases between them. CDR3 coding DNA: TGTGCCAGCAGCTTCGACGGGACCTCCTACAATGAGCAGTACTTC. Translating it yields CASSFDGTSYNEQYF.

This clonotype occurred a few times. The chain has TRBV4-3 and TRBJ2-5; D tentatively reads TRBD1 or TRBD2 (5 bases each). Trimming left V 3 bases short and J 5 bases short, with 10 bases between. CDR1 is LGHNA, CDR2 YSLEER, per germline. This CDR3 is 13 amino acids long. In nucleotides, the CDR3 is TGCGCCAGCAGCCACCGAGAGGGGGAGACCCAGTACTTC. The encoded protein is CASSHREGETQYF.

The gene calls are TRBV27 and TRBJ2-1, with 11 bases aligning to TRBD1. Germline V gene data show CDR1 as MNHEY and CDR2 as SMNVEV (reference sequence). V was pared by 8 bases and J by 4 bases, with 7 bases of the junction left unmatched. The length of the CDR3 is 15 residues. The chain's CDR3 is CASGSGTGGYNEQFF. The DNA of the CDR3 is TGTGCCAGCGGGTCCGGGACAGGGGGTTACAATGAGCAGTTCTTC.

This chain joins TRBV6-2 or TRBV6-3 and TRBJ1-1; 9 nucleotides match TRBD1. Per the germline V gene, CDR1 is MNHEY and CDR2 is SVGEGT. The V segment lost 4 bases and the J segment 0 bases; nucleotides outside the gene matches: 6. The CDR3 length is 16 residues. The CDR3, as DNA: TGTGCCAGCAGTTTCCCAAGGGACAGGGTGAACACTGAAGCTTTCTTT. It is translated as CASSFPRDRVNTEAFF.

V usage is TRBV27 and J usage is TRBJ2-6; no definite D call. CDR1 MNHEY and CDR2 SMNVEV come from the germline V gene (reference sequence). The CDR3 covers 15 residues. The V and J ends lost 8 bases and 2 bases respectively, with 13 bases between them. CDR3 sequence: CASCSRAAGANVLTF. As DNA, the CDR3 is TGTGCCAGCTGTTCTCGAGCAGCTGGGGCCAACGTCCTGACTTTC.

This clonotype appeared a few times. The gene calls are TRBV6-2 or TRBV6-3 and TRBJ1-5; D gene uncertain. Trimming cost V 3 bases and J 5 bases, with 17 bases left between them. Germline lookup yields CDR1 MNHEY and CDR2 SVGEGT. This CDR3 spans 16 amino acids. The DNA of the CDR3 is TGTGCCAGCAGTTATCCCCCGCCCCTCCTGGATCAGCCCCAGCATTTT. It yields the protein CASSYPPPLLDQPQHF.

The rearrangement links TRBV7-9 to TRBJ2-3; a possible D gene is TRBD2 (5 bases). The ends were cut back, 0 bases at V and 12 bases at J, with 10 bases in the middle. Germline V gene lookup returns CDR1 SEHNR and CDR2 FQNEAQ (reference sequence). The CDR3 extends over 12 amino acids. This chain's CDR3 is CASSLASRAQYF. The CDR3 DNA is TGTGCCAGCAGCTTAGCGTCGAGGGCCCAGTATTTT.

The chain has TRBV24-1 and TRBJ2-7; 9 bases are shared with TRBD1. CDR1 is KGHDR, CDR2 SFDVKD, per germline. The trim removed 5 bases at V and 5 bases at J, leaving 9 bases unmatched. This CDR3 contains 15 residues. The CDR3 region has the DNA TGTGCCACCAGTGGTCCGGGACAGGGAAGCGACGAGCAGTACTTC. Translated, it gives CATSGPGQGSDEQYF.

This clonotype was detected only a few times. J is TRBJ2-5 and V is TRBV20-1; D unresolved. The V gene's germline CDR1 is DFQATT and CDR2 SNEGSKA (reference sequence). CDR3 length equals 13 residues. The V and J ends lost 5 bases and 2 bases respectively, with 12 bases between them. CDR3 loop: CSALHGRQETQYF. For the CDR3, the DNA is TGCAGTGCTTTACACGGACGGCAAGAGACCCAGTACTTC.

The gene calls are TRBV7-9 and TRBJ2-7, with TRBD2 identical over 10 bases. The tail of the sequence fits TRBJ2-5 better, so the J call may be wrong. CDR1 is SEHNR, CDR2 FQNEAQ, per germline (reference sequence). This CDR3 contains 16 residues. DNA of the CDR3: TGTGCCAGCAGCTTTAGGACTAGCGGACCGAGGGAGACCCAGTACTTC. It encodes CASSFRTSGPRETQYF.

This clonotype appeared a few times. The V call is TRBV24-1, the J call TRBJ2-2; D remains unclear. The CDR3 runs 15 residues. V lost 9 bases, J lost 0 bases, and 13 bases lay in between. Germline V gives CDR1 KGHDR, CDR2 SFDVKD. CDR3 amino acids: CATSSDPPNTGELFF. The DNA of the CDR3 is TGTGCCACCTCCTCAGACCCGCCGAACACCGGGGAGCTGTTTTTT.

The sample holds one count of this clonotype. The V gene is TRBV11-2, the J gene TRBJ1-4; TRBD1 aligns across 7 bases. CDR1 is SGHAT, CDR2 FQNNGV, per germline. The CDR3 has 13 residues. Losses at the gene ends were 5 bases for V and 10 bases for J; bases not matched to a gene: 7. The CDR3 sequence: CASSPDRAAKLFF. CDR3 in DNA: TGTGCCAGCAGCCCCGACAGGGCAGCAAAACTGTTTTTT.

This clonotype was detected only a few times. This rearrangement joins TRBV7-2 to TRBJ2-2, with unresolved D. The CDR3 covers 13 residues. The germline V gene has CDR1 SGHTA and CDR2 FQGNSA. V shed 5 bases and J shed 9 bases, with 13 bases lying between them. The CDR3 bases are TGTGCCAGCAGCCCACTGGGGTTAAGGGAGCTGTTTTTT. Its protein is CASSPLGLRELFF.

The J gene is TRBJ1-1, the V gene TRBV7-9; unclear D gene. Germline V gene sequence: CDR1 SEHNR, CDR2 FQNEAQ (reference sequence). Trimming removed 8 bases from V and 2 bases from J, with 18 bases in between. The length of the CDR3 is 15 residues. CDR3 nucleotides: TGTGCCAGCGATCTGGCCCCAGGTACAAACACTGAAGCTTTCTTT. Translating it yields CASDLAPGTNTEAFF.

The chain is built from TRBV11-2 and TRBJ2-7; TRBD1 aligns across 7 bases. Losses at the gene ends were 5 bases for V and 7 bases for J; bases not matched to a gene: 14. The CDR3 has 15 residues. Per germline, CDR1 SGHAT and CDR2 FQNNGV. CDR3 coding DNA: TGTGCCAGCAGCGCCCGGGACAGACCCTACAATGAGCAGTACTTC. Translation gives CASSARDRPYNEQYF.

J is TRBJ1-1 and V is TRBV7-3, with a weak D call TRBD1 (5 bases). Germline CDR1 is SGHTA and CDR2 is FQGTGA. Trimming took 2 bases from V and 1 from J, leaving 17 bases between them. CDR3 length: 17 amino acids. This chain's CDR3 is CASSLRPPGGTNTEAFF. The CDR3 DNA follows: TGTGCCAGCAGCTTACGACCCCCGGGGGGGACGAACACTGAAGCTTTCTTT.

This clonotype was detected a few times. The rearrangement uses TRBV20-1 and TRBJ2-1; 7 bases fit TRBD2. There are 16 residues in the CDR3. The V and J ends lost 3 bases and 0 bases, in that order; junction bases with no gene match: 8. Germline V lookup: CDR1 DFQATT, CDR2 SNEGSKA (reference sequence). The CDR3 sequence: CSASEPTSASYNEQFF. The CDR3 coding sequence is TGCAGTGCTAGCGAACCTACTAGCGCCTCCTACAATGAGCAGTTCTTC.

The V call is TRBV5-1, the J call TRBJ2-1; weak D call: TRBD2 (5 bases). CDR3 length: 18 amino acids. Germline V gives CDR1 SGHRS, CDR2 YFSETQ. With 1 base removed from V and 5 bases from J, the gap between germline ends came to 22 bases. In nucleotides, the CDR3 is TGCGCCAGCAGCTTGAGACTACCGGAGCCCCTAAGCCACAATGAGCAGTTCTTC. It specifies CASSLRLPEPLSHNEQFF.

The chain recombines TRBV20-1 with TRBJ1-2; no clear D. With 3 bases removed from V and 3 bases from J, the gap between germline ends came to 11 bases. Germline CDR1 and CDR2: DFQATT and SNEGSKA (reference sequence). This CDR3 has 13 residues. The DNA of the CDR3 is TGCAGTGCTAGCGGACGGCGAGACTATGGCTACACCTTC. This encodes CSASGRRDYGYTF.

This chain links TRBV20-1 with TRBJ2-1, with 13 bases aligning to TRBD2. The V gene end was trimmed by 4 bases and the J gene end by 9 bases; junction bases not matched to a gene: 15. Germline CDR1 reads DFQATT; CDR2 reads SNEGSKA (reference sequence). The CDR3 has 17 amino acids. The CDR3 loop reads CSATTSGGAEIFIEQFF. The CDR3 nucleotides read TGCAGTGCTACAACTAGCGGGGGGGCCGAGATTTTCATTGAGCAGTTCTTC.

V usage is TRBV25-1 and J usage is TRBJ2-1; no firm D call. Germline V CDR1 and CDR2: MGHDK, SYGVNS. The CDR3 sequence is 11 residues long. Deletions cut 3 bases from V and 13 bases from J, with 10 bases between. In DNA form, the CDR3 reads TGTGCCAGCAGTGATTCGCAATTTCAGTTCTTC. Amino acids: CASSDSQFQFF.

To note about this clonotype: One end of the junction fails to match germline, which may point to a read error. V and J are TRBV20-1 and TRBJ1-1; D is undetermined. The germline CDR1 and CDR2 sequences are DFQATT and SNEGSKA (reference sequence). The CDR3 runs 12 residues. The CDR3 DNA is TGCAGTGCTTACAGAAGGAACACTGAAACTTTCTTT. Protein: CSAYRRNTETFF.

The V call is TRBV3-1, the J call TRBJ1-2; D remains unclear. V lost 5 bases to trimming and J lost 4 bases, with 11 bases between them. In germline, CDR1 is LGHDT, CDR2 YNNKEL (reference sequence). The CDR3 loop spans 13 amino acids. Written as DNA, the CDR3 is TGTGCCAGCAGCACCGGGATCATCTATGGCTACACCTTC. This sequence encodes CASSTGIIYGYTF. Using reference TRBV3-1 and TRBJ1-2 for the parts outside the CDR3, the full variable domain is DTAVSQTPKYLVTQMGNDKSIKCEQNLGHDTMYWYKQDSKKFLKIMFSYNNKELIINETVPNRFSPKSPDKAHLNLHINSLELGDSAVYFCASSTGIIYGYTFGSGTRLTVV.

The rearrangement joins TRBV12-3 or TRBV12-4 to TRBJ2-1; 9 bases agree with TRBD2. With V trimmed by 8 bases and J by 2 bases, 16 bases remained unmatched. The CDR3 extends over 18 amino acids. The CDR3 protein is CASQPWVAGVVTYNEQFF. The CDR3 bases are TGTGCCAGCCAACCTTGGGTAGCGGGAGTGGTAACCTACAATGAGCAGTTCTTC.

The chain couples TRBV6-5 to TRBJ1-2; D remains unclear. Per germline, CDR1 MNHEY and CDR2 SVGAGI. V was trimmed by 2 bases and J by 4 bases, leaving 17 bases between them. The CDR3 consists of 16 residues. The CDR3 here is CASSYPVGPGGYGYTF. CDR3 nucleotides: TGTGCCAGCAGTTACCCCGTCGGACCGGGAGGCTATGGCTACACCTTC.

In DNA form, the CDR3 reads TGCAGTGCTAGGGGGATCTCAGGGACCCCTGAAGCTTTCTTT. The encoded protein is CSARGISGTPEAFF. The rearrangement uses TRBV20-1 and TRBJ1-1; perhaps TRBD1 as D (5 bases). The CDR3 is 14 amino acids. Trimming removed 3 bases from V and 6 bases from J, with 17 bases in between. The germline V gene encodes CDR1 DFQATT and CDR2 SNEGSKA (reference sequence).

This clonotype was detected a few times. The chain employs TRBV20-1 and TRBJ2-7; D gene uncertain. The V end lost 3 bases, the J end lost 2 bases, and 11 bases lay between the germline ends. This CDR3 has 13 residues. Germline V gene lookup returns CDR1 DFQATT and CDR2 SNEGSKA (reference sequence). In DNA, the CDR3 is TGCAGTGCTAGGAAGGACGGAGCCTACGAGCAGTACTTC. It is translated as CSARKDGAYEQYF.